These 6 T cell receptor beta chains were all obtained from the same sample, sequenced in a study of post-analysis software for immune sequencing data. Study observations and caveats: The study found TRBV5-6, TRBV5-1 and TRBV20-1 among a few TRBV segments more frequent in patients than controls.

Their antigens are not known. The authors incorporated unique molecular identifiers into the TCR beta cDNA libraries. TCRdb re-derived calls from the PCR reads in MiXCR, one entry per CDR3 protein. Among hundreds of thousands of distinct CDR3 sequences listed, roughly 30% were seen once. Sequencing was performed on blood. These receptors were obtained from a girl between 10 and 17 years old with multiple sclerosis.

The V call is TRBV7-2, the J call TRBJ1-2, with D possibly TRBD1 on 6 matching bases. The V gene's germline CDR1 is SGHTA and CDR2 FQGNSA. The germline V and J ends were trimmed by 2 bases and 1 base, with 17 bases remaining between them. The CDR3 consists of 17 residues. CDR3 nucleotide sequence: TGTGCCAGCAGCTTAAGGAGACCTGGACAGCATAACTATGGCTACACCTTC. This gives the protein CASSLRRPGQHNYGYTF.

The chain employs TRBV12-3 or TRBV12-4 and TRBJ1-1, with D possibly being TRBD1 (6 bases). There are 16 residues in the CDR3. V shed 4 bases and J shed 5 bases, with 20 bases lying between them. The CDR3 reads CASSYATGPRGTEAFF. The CDR3 DNA is TGTGCCAGCAGTTATGCGACAGGACCCCGGGGAACTGAAGCTTTCTTT.

The chain employs TRBV12-5 and TRBJ2-5; D ambiguous. This CDR3 has 15 amino acids. The ends were cut back, 1 base at V and 1 base at J, with 10 bases in the middle. The germline CDR1 and CDR2 sequences are LGHNT and FRNRAP. The CDR3 sequence: CASGLGGSSQETQYF. The CDR3 region has the DNA TGTGCTAGTGGTTTGGGCGGATCCTCCCAAGAGACCCAGTACTTC.

The chain has TRBV6-2 or TRBV6-3 and TRBJ2-7, with 7 nucleotides matching TRBD1. The germline V gene encodes CDR1 MNHEY and CDR2 SVGEGT. This CDR3 spans 12 amino acids. V dropped 6 bases and J dropped 2; count of bases not matched to a gene: 1. CDR3 sequence reads: CASRQGTYEQYF. In DNA form, the CDR3 reads TGTGCCAGCAGACAGGGGACCTACGAGCAGTACTTC.

This clonotype has a handful of counts. The chain is built from TRBV6-5 and TRBJ2-6, with TRBD2 as a possible D gene (6 bases). CDR1 and CDR2 from the germline V gene are MNHEY and SVGAGI. The CDR3 is 16 residues long. The V gene lost 2 bases and the J gene lost 0 bases, with 8 bases spanning the gap. The CDR3 region has the DNA TGTGCCAGCAGTTACCACGGGGGCTCTGGGGCCAACGTCCTGACTTTC. Protein: CASSYHGGSGANVLTF.

The chain joins TRBV5-4 to TRBJ2-4, with D possibly being TRBD1 (6 bases). CDR1 is SGHNT and CDR2 is YYREEE in the germline V gene (reference sequence). Trimming left V 5 bases short and J 2 bases short, with 14 bases between. The CDR3 runs 15 residues. CDR3 loop: CASRSGVDSKNIQYF. CDR3 DNA: TGTGCCAGCAGATCAGGGGTGGACTCCAAAAACATTCAGTACTTC.